These T cell receptor beta chains were read from a single sample in a study of T cell responses to AZD1222 COVID-19 vaccine. Only in-frame clones appear in the TCRdb table, and some are missing; sequencing was by immunoSEQ multiplex PCR. This sample has approximately 110,000 clones, with approximately 84% found just once. Sequences were derived from peripheral blood, sampled on day 0 of AZD1222 vaccination. These receptors originate from an adult in good health. Each CDR3 is given with its conserved first and last residue. Each record gives: clone size, D gene, V gene, J gene, CDR3 length, CDR3 protein, CDR3 DNA. D genes are given only for firm matches. Expanded clones get a size class; other rows say once, few or many, or leave the size out.

size: medium-sized
D: TRBD1
V: TRBV19
J: TRBJ1-5
length: 13
CDR3: CASSGQVNQPQHF
DNA: TGTGCCAGTAGTGGACAGGTAAATCAGCCCCAGCATTTT

size: .
D: TRBD2
V: TRBV19
J: TRBJ2-2
length: 14
CDR3: CASSILWEGGELFF
DNA: TGTGCCAGTAGCATTCTATGGGAGGGCGGGGAGCTGTTTTTT

size: once
D: .
V: TRBV7-9
J: TRBJ1-2
length: 13
CDR3: CASRTGTHYGYTF
DNA: TGTGCCAGCAGGACCGGGACACACTATGGCTACACCTTC

size: few
D: TRBD1
V: TRBV29-1
J: TRBJ2-2
length: 14
CDR3: CSTTGTGVTGELFF
DNA: TGCAGTACCACCGGGACAGGGGTAACCGGGGAGCTGTTTTTT

size: once
D: .
V: TRBV13
J: TRBJ2-5
length: 13
CDR3: CASSLRLTETQYF
DNA: TGTGCCAGCAGCTTAAGGCTCACAGAGACCCAGTACTTC

size: .
D: .
V: TRBV28
J: TRBJ2-5
length: 15
CDR3: CASTMGGQFSETQYF
DNA: TGTGCCAGCACCATGGGGGGGCAGTTTTCGGAGACCCAGTACTTC

size: .
D: .
V: TRBV11-3
J: TRBJ2-5
length: 12
CDR3: CASSTNGETQYF
DNA: TGTGCCAGCAGCACTAACGGGGAGACCCAGTACTTC

size: .
D: .
V: TRBV28
J: TRBJ2-1
length: 16
CDR3: CASIKPDGSSYNEQFF
DNA: TGTGCCAGCATTAAACCTGACGGCAGCTCCTACAATGAGCAGTTCTTC

size: .
D: TRBD2
V: TRBV28
J: TRBJ2-2
length: 14
CDR3: CATEGGAGDGELFF
DNA: TGTGCCACAGAGGGAGGGGCTGGGGACGGGGAGCTGTTTTTT

size: .
D: TRBD2
V: TRBV29-1
J: TRBJ2-3
length: 16
CDR3: CSVAGLAGELTDTQYF
DNA: TGCAGCGTTGCAGGACTAGCGGGAGAACTCACAGATACGCAGTATTTT

size: .
D: TRBD2
V: TRBV12-5
J: TRBJ2-1
length: 16
CDR3: CASGLAGTSGSNEQFF
DNA: TGTGCTAGTGGTTTGGCCGGGACTAGCGGGAGTAATGAGCAGTTCTTC

size: .
D: TRBD1
V: TRBV5-1
J: TRBJ1-2
length: 17
CDR3: CASSLPRQGGVYYGYTF
DNA: TGCGCCAGCAGCTTGCCGAGACAGGGGGGTGTTTACTATGGCTACACCTTC

size: .
D: TRBD1
V: TRBV28
J: TRBJ1-4
length: 15
CDR3: CASSTTGGAGEKLFF
DNA: TGTGCCAGCAGCACAACAGGGGGCGCGGGGGAAAAACTGTTTTTT

size: .
D: .
V: TRBV28
J: TRBJ1-5
length: 16
CDR3: CASTEGAAFNPQPQHF
DNA: TGTGCCAGCACCGAAGGGGCGGCTTTCAACCCTCAGCCCCAGCATTTT

size: .
D: TRBD1
V: TRBV5-1
J: TRBJ2-1
length: 15
CDR3: CASSFSGQKNNEQFF
DNA: TGCGCCAGCAGCTTCTCGGGACAGAAAAACAATGAGCAGTTCTTC

size: .
D: .
V: TRBV10-3
J: TRBJ2-7
length: 12
CDR3: CAIRSSPNEQYF
DNA: TGTGCCATCAGGAGTTCTCCCAACGAGCAGTACTTC

size: .
D: .
V: TRBV20-1
J: TRBJ1-1
length: 15
CDR3: CSASGQGNMNTEAFF
DNA: TGCAGTGCTAGTGGCCAGGGGAACATGAACACTGAAGCTTTCTTT

size: .
D: .
V: TRBV2
J: TRBJ1-1
length: 13
CDR3: CATRGEMNTEAFF
DNA: TGTGCCACCAGAGGCGAGATGAACACTGAAGCTTTCTTT

size: .
D: .
V: TRBV21-1
J: TRBJ2-4
length: 17
CDR3: CASSKAPGTLAKNIQYF
DNA: TGTGCCAGCAGCAAAGCGCCGGGGACCTTAGCCAAAAACATTCAGTACTTC

size: once
D: .
V: TRBV5-1
J: TRBJ1-2
length: 13
CDR3: CASTRDTNYGYTF
DNA: TGCGCCAGCACCCGGGACACTAACTATGGCTACACCTTC